Shown below are 25 T cell receptor beta chains from a single sample sequenced in a study of blood T cell repertoires in COVID-19. The data were produced by immunoSEQ multiplex PCR, yet TCRdb's version contains in-frame clones alone and is incomplete. The data show 110,000 to 150,000 clones, with 81% seen just once and more than 6.5% held by the top ten. Sequenced: peripheral blood. These receptors were collected from a human donor in a cohort sampled during active COVID-19.

The CDR3 DNA is TGTGCCAGCAGCTTTGGGGCAGGGGGTTTCTACGAGCAGTACTTC. Its translation: CASSFGAGGFYEQYF. The chain is built from TRBV11-2 and TRBJ2-7; 7 bases align to TRBD1. This CDR3 has 15 amino acids. Germline V CDR1 and CDR2: SGHAT, FQNNGV. V lost 3 bases and J lost 3; bases outside the gene matches: 8.

V and J are TRBV15 and TRBJ2-2, with 8 bases identical to TRBD2. Germline values: CDR1 LNHNV, CDR2 YYDKDF (reference sequence). This CDR3 spans 16 amino acids. The V and J ends lost 0 bases and 6 bases, in that order; junction bases with no gene match: 6. CDR3 nucleotide sequence: TGTGCCACCAGCAGAGATCACGGGAGGGTGGCCGGGGAGCTGTTTTTT. It codes for CATSRDHGRVAGELFF.

The chain uses TRBV19 and TRBJ2-1, with 9 bases aligning to TRBD1. The CDR3 covers 15 residues. The germline V gene has CDR1 LNHDA and CDR2 SQIVND (reference sequence). Germline trimming cut 6 bases from V and 7 bases from J; bases unmatched to any gene: 10. This chain's CDR3 is CASSIIGQGKNEQFF. The CDR3, as DNA: TGTGCCAGTAGCATAATAGGACAGGGGAAAAATGAGCAGTTCTTC.

The J gene is TRBJ2-3, the V gene TRBV7-2, with 7 bases identical to TRBD2. Germline V CDR1 and CDR2: SGHTA, FQGNSA. Germline trimming cut 5 bases from V and 1 base from J; bases unmatched to any gene: 12. This CDR3 contains 17 residues. This chain's CDR3 is CASSRYPFTSGTDTQYF. The CDR3 DNA reads TGTGCCAGCAGCCGTTATCCCTTTACTAGCGGCACAGATACGCAGTATTTT.

The CDR3 DNA is TGTGCCACCAGTCTAAGGGGATCTGGGGCCAACGTCCTGACTTTC. Protein product: CATSLRGSGANVLTF. The chain joins TRBV24-1 to TRBJ2-6; D may be TRBD1 (5 bases). V gave up 6 bases and J gave up 1 base, with 9 bases separating them. Germline lookup yields CDR1 KGHDR and CDR2 SFDVKD. The CDR3 is 15 residues long.

This clone was found many times. The gene calls are TRBV5-1 and TRBJ2-5; no clear D. The CDR3 extends over 13 amino acids. The germline V and J ends were trimmed by 1 base and 2 bases, with 6 bases remaining between them. Germline CDR1 and CDR2: SGHRS and YFSETQ. The CDR3 DNA sequence: TGCGCCAGCAGCTTGTCTAGTCAAGAGACCCAGTACTTC. Its translation is CASSLSSQETQYF.

Here the CDR3 DNA reads TGCGCCAGCAGCCTTAGCACAGGGGAAGAGACCCAGTACTTC. Protein: CASSLSTGEETQYF. The J gene is TRBJ2-5, the V gene TRBV5-1, with 7 bases matching TRBD1. This CDR3 contains 14 residues. V lost 4 bases to trimming and J lost 3 bases; unmatched junction nucleotides: 6. Per the germline V gene, CDR1 is SGHRS and CDR2 is YFSETQ. Drawing the rest from reference TRBV5-1 and TRBJ2-5, the complete variable domain is KAGVTQTPRYLIKTRGQQVTLSCSPISGHRSVSWYQQTPGQGLQFLFEYFSETQRNKGNFPGRFSGRQFSNSRSEMNVSTLELGDSALYLCASSLSTGEETQYFGPGTRLLVL.

This clone was seen a handful of times. CDR3: CASSHTWQGGNEQYF. The DNA of the CDR3 is TGTGCCAGCAGCCATACATGGCAGGGAGGCAACGAGCAGTACTTC. The rearrangement uses TRBV4-2 and TRBJ2-7, with TRBD2 as a possible D gene (6 bases). V was clipped by 3 bases and J by 5 bases, with 17 bases between them. The CDR3 has 15 residues. CDR1 LGHNA and CDR2 YNFKEQ come from the germline V gene.

V and J are TRBV28 and TRBJ2-7; D call uncertain. Trimming removed 6 bases at V and 4 bases at J, with 7 bases between. Germline-derived CDR1 and CDR2 are MDHEN and SYDVKM. The CDR3 covers 11 residues. The CDR3 DNA reads TGTGCCAGCAGCCATAGATACGAGCAGTACTTC. It yields the protein CASSHRYEQYF.

The V gene is TRBV7-9, the J gene TRBJ2-6; D perhaps matches TRBD1 (5 bases). V was shortened by 6 bases and J by 0 bases, with 9 bases between the two germline ends. CDR3 length equals 15 residues. Germline loops: CDR1 SEHNR, CDR2 FQNEAQ (reference sequence). As DNA, the CDR3 is TGTGCCAGCAGGTCTGACAGCTCTGGGGCCAACGTCCTGACTTTC. Translating it yields CASRSDSSGANVLTF.

The J gene is TRBJ2-7, the V gene TRBV28; the D gene is possibly TRBD2 (6 bases). Trimming removed 6 bases at V and 7 bases at J, with 13 bases between. Germline V gene data show CDR1 as MDHEN and CDR2 as SYDVKM. CDR3 size: 12 residues. CDR3 coding DNA: TGTGCCAGCAGAATTCAGGGAGGAGAGCAGTACTTC. It codes for CASRIQGGEQYF.

The rearrangement joins TRBV25-1 to TRBJ1-2, with 11 bases identical to TRBD1. The CDR3 is 15 residues long. V lost 4 bases and J lost 7; bases outside the gene matches: 8. Germline CDR1 MGHDK, CDR2 SYGVNS. DNA for the CDR3: TGTGCCAGCAGTGGCAGCCGGGACAGGGGGTTTGGCTACACCTTC. This encodes CASSGSRDRGFGYTF.

The chain has TRBV18 and TRBJ1-4; 7 nucleotides line up with TRBD1. After removal of 4 bases from V and 5 bases from J, the junction contained 7 bases not matched to a gene. CDR3 size: 15 residues. Germline V gives CDR1 KGHSH, CDR2 LQKENI. CDR3 residues: CASSLGTVGNEKLFF. CDR3 bases: TGTGCCAGCTCACTGGGGACAGTCGGGAATGAAAAACTGTTTTTT.

V is TRBV7-9 and J is TRBJ2-7; TRBD1 matches 8 bases. The CDR3 contains 16 residues. Germline values: CDR1 SEHNR, CDR2 FQNEAQ (reference sequence). V lost 0 bases to trimming and J lost 2 bases; unmatched junction nucleotides: 6. The CDR3 DNA reads as TGTGCCAGCAGCTTAGCGGGTGGGGGACAGGCCTACGAGCAGTACTTC. Its protein product is CASSLAGGGQAYEQYF.

The V call is TRBV4-3, the J call TRBJ2-7; perhaps TRBD1 as D (5 bases). Germline values: CDR1 LGHNA, CDR2 YSLEER. V dropped 0 bases and J dropped 1 base, with 16 bases sitting between them. CDR3 length equals 17 residues. The CDR3 reads CASSQERTRPRSYEQYF. As DNA, the CDR3 is TGCGCCAGCAGCCAAGAGCGGACAAGGCCAAGATCCTACGAGCAGTACTTC.

The rearrangement uses TRBV18 and TRBJ2-7; 12 bases align to TRBD1. CDR1 KGHSH and CDR2 LQKENI come from the germline V gene. CDR3 length: 15 amino acids. V lost 3 bases, J lost 4 bases, and 4 bases stayed unmatched. The DNA of the CDR3 is TGTGCCAGCTCACCCCCGGGACAGGGGGCGTACGAGCAGTACTTC. It translates to CASSPPGQGAYEQYF.

This chain joins TRBV27 and TRBJ1-6, with D possibly matching TRBD1 (5 bases). Between the trimmed V and J ends, which lost 3 bases and 10 bases, there was a span of 16 bases. From germline, CDR1 is MNHEY and CDR2 SMNVEV (reference sequence). CDR3 length equals 15 residues. CDR3: CASSFTGGDRSPLHF. CDR3 DNA sequence: TGTGCCAGCAGTTTTACGGGGGGAGACCGATCACCCCTCCACTTT.

V usage is TRBV6-2 or TRBV6-3 and J usage is TRBJ2-3, with TRBD2 matching over 9 bases. Looked up from germline, CDR1 is MNHEY and CDR2 is SVGEGT. J gave up 0 bases and V 0 bases, and 10 bases lay outside the gene matches. The CDR3 is 19 amino acids. In DNA, the CDR3 is TGTGCCAGCAGTTACTCGAGTTTAGTAGCGGGAGCAAGCACAGATACGCAGTATTTT. Its protein is CASSYSSLVAGASTDTQYF.

The V and J genes are TRBV4-1 and TRBJ1-2; D gene uncertain. Germline assignment: CDR1 MGHRA and CDR2 YSYEKL. The length of the CDR3 is 15 residues. V was shortened by 4 bases and J by 4 bases, with 16 bases between the two germline ends. The CDR3 DNA follows: TGCGCCAGCAGCCCATTCCGGGAAGTAAGCTATGGCTACACCTTC. This gives the protein CASSPFREVSYGYTF.

The V call is TRBV11-3, the J call TRBJ1-4; 8 bases fit TRBD1. CDR1 and CDR2 (germline): SGHNT, YENEEA. The CDR3 sequence is 17 residues long. V lost 5 bases to trimming and J lost 3 bases; unmatched junction nucleotides: 11. The CDR3, as DNA: TGTGCCAGCAGCAACCGGGACAGGTGGGGAGCTAATGAAAAACTGTTTTTT. The encoded protein is CASSNRDRWGANEKLFF.

The rearrangement links TRBV5-1 to TRBJ2-7, with D maybe TRBD1 (5 bases). The germline V gene encodes CDR1 SGHRS and CDR2 YFSETQ. This CDR3 is 14 amino acids long. V was shortened by 0 bases and J by 6 bases, with 13 bases between the two germline ends. DNA for the CDR3: TGCGCCAGCAGCTTGGCCACTACAGGCTTCGAGCAGTACTTC. Amino acid sequence: CASSLATTGFEQYF.

V usage is TRBV5-1 and J usage is TRBJ1-5; 11 bases map to TRBD1. The CDR3 runs to 16 residues. V gave up 2 bases and J gave up 5 bases; unmatched junction bases: 6. CDR1 and CDR2 from the germline V gene are SGHRS and YFSETQ. The CDR3 DNA is TGCGCCAGCAGCTTTGGTCCGGGACAGGGGGATCAGCCCCAGCATTTT. This gives the protein CASSFGPGQGDQPQHF. Drawing the rest from reference TRBV5-1 and TRBJ1-5, the complete variable domain is KAGVTQTPRYLIKTRGQQVTLSCSPISGHRSVSWYQQTPGQGLQFLFEYFSETQRNKGNFPGRFSGRQFSNSRSEMNVSTLELGDSALYLCASSFGPGQGDQPQHFGDGTRLSIL.

The chain is built from TRBV27 and TRBJ2-7, with TRBD1 matching over 8 bases. The CDR3 has 15 residues. Germline CDR1 is MNHEY and CDR2 is SMNVEV (reference sequence). With 2 bases clipped from V and 3 bases from J, the junction kept 6 bases outside the gene matches. CDR3 sequence (DNA): TGTGCCAGCAGTTTAGTAGACAGGGGAGGCTACGAGCAGTACTTC. Protein: CASSLVDRGGYEQYF.

This chain connects TRBV7-9 to TRBJ2-6, with 14 bases identical to TRBD2. The V and J ends lost 5 bases and 2 bases, in that order; junction bases with no gene match: 5. This CDR3 is 18 amino acids long. Per the germline V gene, CDR1 is SEHNR and CDR2 is FQNEAQ (reference sequence). CDR3 residues: CASSLGTSGSTGANVLTF. The CDR3 coding sequence is TGTGCCAGCAGCCTCGGGACTAGCGGGAGTACTGGGGCCAACGTCCTGACTTTC. Drawing the rest from reference TRBV7-9 and TRBJ2-6, the complete variable domain is DTGVSQNPRHKITKRGQNVTFRCDPISEHNRLYWYRQTLGQGPEFLTYFQNEAQLEKSRLLSDRFSAERPKGSFSTLEIQRTEQGDSAMYLCASSLGTSGSTGANVLTFGAGSRLTVL.

This chain joins TRBV5-1 and TRBJ1-4, with D possibly matching TRBD1 (6 bases). CDR3 length: 15 amino acids. The ends were cut back, 0 bases at V and 7 bases at J, with 13 bases in the middle. Germline CDR1 and CDR2: SGHRS and YFSETQ. The CDR3: CASSLAGAVGEKLFF. The CDR3 DNA sequence: TGCGCCAGCAGCTTGGCAGGGGCGGTCGGTGAAAAACTGTTTTTT.